This TCR beta chain was observed in a study of T-cell memory formation after mild COVID-19. CDR1 GTSNPN and CDR2 SVGIG come from the germline V gene (reference sequence). This CDR3 comprises 15 residues. V lost 1 base to trimming and J lost 0 bases, with 10 bases between them. General study points: Mostly located in CM and EM were contracting CD4+ clones, with contracting CD8+ clones located in EMRA. Cross-reactive memory apparently joined, as some responding clones appeared in pre-infection memory. A balance of CD4 and CD8 characterized clones contracting day 15 to 85, whereas later expanders leaned CD4+.

TCRdb redid the calling of the 5' RACE reads with MiXCR, one entry per CDR3 protein. The table lists roughly 560,000 distinct CDR3 sequences, 20% of them singletons. Regarding this clonotype: Its antigen remains unknown.

The clonotype was recovered from an adult woman who had mild COVID-19 (a few samples of this study predate the infection). Cell type and time point are not known. The sequencing input was PBMCs or a T cell subset sorted from them (not recorded which). The chain links TRBV30 to TRBJ2-1, with D possibly TRBD2 on 6 matching bases. The CDR3: CAWSGRGTSYNEQFF. The DNA of the CDR3 is TGTGCCTGGAGTGGGCGGGGAACCTCCTACAATGAGCAGTTCTTC.